This T cell receptor beta chain was found in a study of shared T cell receptors in the human thymus. The CDR3 runs to 17 residues. Trimming cost V 5 bases and J 3 bases, with 22 bases left between them. Per germline, CDR1 MDHEN and CDR2 SYDVKM. The table came from immunoSEQ multiplex PCR; TCRdb's copy has only in-frame clones and leaves some out. Here the sample spans roughly 550,000 clones, 75% to 80% being singletons. This clone has a single count. These sequences were also reported in another study, on human thymus T cells. From that report: The donor group consisted of healthy Finnish infants who were having corrective surgery for congenital heart defects. Resections from corrective heart surgery provided thymus tissue. In thymic and blood repertoires alike, V and J usage looked biased. Related research examined unrelated individuals and reported that their thymic repertoires overlapped highly.

The chain couples TRBV28 to TRBJ1-1, with D tentatively TRBD1 (6 bases). This receptor was taken from a boy in the first two years of life with a congenital heart defect. The material sequenced was thymocytes. CDR3 in amino acids: CASSPPRGAKVDTEAFF. The DNA for the CDR3 is TGTGCCAGCAGTCCCCCCCGGGGGGCCAAGGTAGACACTGAAGCTTTCTTT.